This T cell receptor beta chain appears in the sequencing data of a study of cytomegalovirus exposure and HLA in healthy donors. Study-wide results and caveats: In vitro checks showed that a few CMV-associated chains really do target CMV antigens.

The roughly 120-subject validation cohort, separate from the approximately 670-subject first cohort, included the donors. The assay was immunoSEQ multiplex PCR, and TCRdb's table has in-frame clones only and misses some. The table has roughly 260,000 clones, 90% seen once. Concerning this clone itself: Its target is unknown. The junction does not match germline at one end; this may be a read error.

CDR3 size: 16 residues. Germline-derived CDR1 and CDR2 are KGHSH and LQKENI. Sequencing input: PBMCs. The chain links TRBV18 to TRBJ1-2; weak D call: TRBD1 (6 bases). This TCR was sampled from a young woman in good health and CMV-seronegative. The DNA of the CDR3 is TGTGCCAGCTCACCATTGGACAGACGAGATAACTATGGTTACACCTTC. It translates to CASSPLDRRDNYGYTF.